This TCR beta chain was observed in a study of CD8+ T cells in alopecia areata. Study findings and constraints: The study found tofacitinib significantly decreased scalp clonality and expanded CD8+ clones among the top 100. Scalp and blood samples kept many expanded lesional clones throughout tofacitinib. Lesional tissue from the scalp (especially in alopecia totalis/universalis) showed higher clonality than normal scalp.

The CDR3 covers 13 residues. V shed 3 bases and J shed 1 base, with 9 bases lying between them. Germline CDR1 GTSNPN, CDR2 SVGIG (reference sequence). Of note for this clone: Its antigen is still unknown.

RNA extraction and reverse transcription yielded cDNA as sequencing template. TCRdb's table, derived via immunoSEQ multiplex PCR, lists solely in-frame clones and lacks some. The profile shows 150,000 to 200,000 clones, less than 70% of them singletons. Treatment described: oral pan-JAK inhibitor, 5-10 mg twice daily. Alopecia areata patients gave lesional scalp punch biopsies and peripheral blood samples. The chain has TRBV30 and TRBJ2-5, with D possibly being TRBD1 (5 bases). Material: CD8+ T cells sorted from blood, obtained at week 24, from a patient treated with tofacitinib. The sequence came from a human donor with alopecia areata. The CDR3 is CAWSRDSQETQYF. The CDR3 coding sequence is TGTGCCTGGAGCAGGGATTCCCAAGAGACCCAGTACTTC.